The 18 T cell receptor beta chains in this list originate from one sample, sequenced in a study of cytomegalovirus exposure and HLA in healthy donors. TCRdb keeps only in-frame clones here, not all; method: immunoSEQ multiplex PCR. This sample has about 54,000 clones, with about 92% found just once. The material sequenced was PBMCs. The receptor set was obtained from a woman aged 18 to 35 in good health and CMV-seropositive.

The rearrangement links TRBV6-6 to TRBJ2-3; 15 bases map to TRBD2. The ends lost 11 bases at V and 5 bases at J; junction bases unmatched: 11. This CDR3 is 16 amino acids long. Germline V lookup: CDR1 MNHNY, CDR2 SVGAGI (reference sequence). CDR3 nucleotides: TGTGCCTCCAGAGTTGGACTAGCGGGGGGGCGAGATACGCAGTATTTT. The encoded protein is CASRVGLAGGRDTQYF.

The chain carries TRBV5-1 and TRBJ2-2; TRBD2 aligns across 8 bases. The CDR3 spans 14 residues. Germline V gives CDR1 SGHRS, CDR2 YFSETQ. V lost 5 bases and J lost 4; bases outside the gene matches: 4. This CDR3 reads CASRLTSGTGELFF. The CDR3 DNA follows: TGCGCCAGCAGACTTACTAGCGGCACCGGGGAGCTGTTTTTT.

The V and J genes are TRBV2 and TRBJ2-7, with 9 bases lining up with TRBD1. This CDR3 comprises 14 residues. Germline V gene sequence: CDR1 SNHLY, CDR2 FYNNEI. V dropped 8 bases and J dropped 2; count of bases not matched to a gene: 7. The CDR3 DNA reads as TGTGCCAGCGGGACAGGGCGAGATCCCTACGAGCAGTACTTC. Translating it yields CASGTGRDPYEQYF. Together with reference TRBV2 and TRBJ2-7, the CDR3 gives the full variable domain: EPEVTQTPSHQVTQMGQEVILRCVPISNHLYFYWYRQILGQKVEFLVSFYNNEISEKSEIFDDQFSVERPDGSNFTLKIRSTKLEDSAMYFCASGTGRDPYEQYFGPGTRLTVT.

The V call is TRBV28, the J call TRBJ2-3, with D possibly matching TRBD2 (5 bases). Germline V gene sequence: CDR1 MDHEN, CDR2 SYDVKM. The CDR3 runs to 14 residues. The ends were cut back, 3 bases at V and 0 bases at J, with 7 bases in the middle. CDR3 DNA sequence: TGTGCCAGCAGTTTGAGGGCGAGCACAGATACGCAGTATTTT. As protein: CASSLRASTDTQYF. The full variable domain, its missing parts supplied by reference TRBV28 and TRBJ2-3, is DVKVTQSSRYLVKRTGEKVFLECVQDMDHENMFWYRQDPGLGLRLIYFSYDVKMKEKGDIPEGYSVSREKKERFSLILESASTNQTSMYLCASSLRASTDTQYFGPGTRLTVL.

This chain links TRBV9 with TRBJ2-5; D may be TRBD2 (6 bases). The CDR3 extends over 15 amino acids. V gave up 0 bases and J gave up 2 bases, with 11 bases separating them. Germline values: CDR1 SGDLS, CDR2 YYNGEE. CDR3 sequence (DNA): TGTGCCAGCAGCGTAGTGGTCGGGGGACAAGAGACCCAGTACTTC. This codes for CASSVVVGGQETQYF.

The CDR3 here is CASSYSTPPGGSPLHF. CDR3 in DNA: TGTGCCAGCAGTTACTCGACCCCCCCGGGTGGATCACCCCTCCACTTT. V usage is TRBV6-5 and J usage is TRBJ1-6; no reliable D call. This CDR3 contains 16 residues. The germline V gene has CDR1 MNHEY and CDR2 SVGAGI. Between the trimmed V and J ends, which lost 0 bases and 10 bases, there was a span of 16 bases.

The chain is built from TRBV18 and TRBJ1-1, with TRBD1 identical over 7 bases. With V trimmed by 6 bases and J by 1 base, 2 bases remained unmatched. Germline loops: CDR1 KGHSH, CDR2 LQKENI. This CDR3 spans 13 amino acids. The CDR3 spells CASSGQPNTEAFF. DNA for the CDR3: TGTGCCAGCTCGGGACAGCCGAACACTGAAGCTTTCTTT.

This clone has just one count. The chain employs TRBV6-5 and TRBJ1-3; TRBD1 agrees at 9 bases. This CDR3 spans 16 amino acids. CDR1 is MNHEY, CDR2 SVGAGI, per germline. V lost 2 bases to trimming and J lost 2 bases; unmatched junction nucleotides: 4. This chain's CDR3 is CASSYGGTGTGNTIYF. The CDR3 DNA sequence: TGTGCCAGCAGTTACGGAGGGACAGGGACTGGAAACACCATATATTTT.

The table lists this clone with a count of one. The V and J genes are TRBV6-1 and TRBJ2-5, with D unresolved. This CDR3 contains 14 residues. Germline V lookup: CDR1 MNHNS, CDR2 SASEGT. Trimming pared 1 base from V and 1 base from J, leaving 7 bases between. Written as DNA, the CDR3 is TGTGCCAGCAGTGAAGGTGGCCCCCAAGAGACCCAGTACTTC. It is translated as CASSEGGPQETQYF.

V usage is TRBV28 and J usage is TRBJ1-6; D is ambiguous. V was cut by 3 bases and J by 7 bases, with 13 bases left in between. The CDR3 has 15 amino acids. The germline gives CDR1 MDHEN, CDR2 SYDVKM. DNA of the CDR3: TGTGCCAGCAGTTTGCGACCGGCGGGAAATTCACCCCTCCACTTT. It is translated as CASSLRPAGNSPLHF.

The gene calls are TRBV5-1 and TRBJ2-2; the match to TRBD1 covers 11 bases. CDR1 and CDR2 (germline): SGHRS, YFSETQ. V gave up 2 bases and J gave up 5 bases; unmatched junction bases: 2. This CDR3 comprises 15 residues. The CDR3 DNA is TGCGCCAGCAGCTTAGGGGACAGGGGGACCGGGGAGCTGTTTTTT. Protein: CASSLGDRGTGELFF.

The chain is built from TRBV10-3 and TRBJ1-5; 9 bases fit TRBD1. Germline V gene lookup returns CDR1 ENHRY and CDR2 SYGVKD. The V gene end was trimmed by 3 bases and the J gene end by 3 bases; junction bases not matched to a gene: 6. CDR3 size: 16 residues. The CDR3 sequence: CAISDFDRGNNQPQHF. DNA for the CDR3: TGTGCCATCAGTGATTTCGACAGGGGGAACAATCAGCCCCAGCATTTT.

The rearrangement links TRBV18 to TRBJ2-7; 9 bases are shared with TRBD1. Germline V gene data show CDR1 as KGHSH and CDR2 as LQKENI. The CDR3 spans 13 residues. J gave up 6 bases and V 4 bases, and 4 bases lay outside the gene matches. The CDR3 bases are TGTGCCAGCTCACGACAGGGGGGAGGCGAGCAGTACTTC. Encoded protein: CASSRQGGGEQYF.

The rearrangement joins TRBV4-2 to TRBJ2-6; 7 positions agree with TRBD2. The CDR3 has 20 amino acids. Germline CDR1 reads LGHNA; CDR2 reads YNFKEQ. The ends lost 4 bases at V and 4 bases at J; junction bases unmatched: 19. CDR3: CASSPSQSRAGVGGANVLTF. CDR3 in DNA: TGTGCCAGCAGCCCTTCCCAATCCAGGGCGGGGGTCGGGGGGGCCAACGTCCTGACTTTC.

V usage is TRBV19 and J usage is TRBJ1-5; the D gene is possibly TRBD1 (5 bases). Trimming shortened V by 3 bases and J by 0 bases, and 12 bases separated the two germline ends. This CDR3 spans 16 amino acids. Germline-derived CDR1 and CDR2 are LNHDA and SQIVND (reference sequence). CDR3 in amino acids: CASSILDNYSNQPQHF. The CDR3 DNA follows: TGTGCCAGTAGTATTTTGGACAACTATAGCAATCAGCCCCAGCATTTT.

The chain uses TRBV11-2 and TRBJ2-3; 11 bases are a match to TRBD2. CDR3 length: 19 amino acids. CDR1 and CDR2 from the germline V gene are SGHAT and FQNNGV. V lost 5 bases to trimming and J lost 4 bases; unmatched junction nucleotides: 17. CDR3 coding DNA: TGTGCCAGCAGCCCCATAGCGGGGGGGCCGTTTAGTAGCGCAGATACGCAGTATTTT. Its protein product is CASSPIAGGPFSSADTQYF.

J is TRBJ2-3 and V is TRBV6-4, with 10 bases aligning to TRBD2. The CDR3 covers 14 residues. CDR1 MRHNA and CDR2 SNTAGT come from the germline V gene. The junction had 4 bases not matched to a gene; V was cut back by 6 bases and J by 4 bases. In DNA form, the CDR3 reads TGTGCCAGCAGCAGCGGGGGGGCCTCAGATACGCAGTATTTT. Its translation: CASSSGGASDTQYF.

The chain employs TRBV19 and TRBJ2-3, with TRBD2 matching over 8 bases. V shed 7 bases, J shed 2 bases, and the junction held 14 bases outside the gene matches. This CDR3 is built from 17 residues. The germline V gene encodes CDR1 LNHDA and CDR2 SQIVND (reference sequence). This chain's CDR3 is CASTPAGDRTFTDTQYF. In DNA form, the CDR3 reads TGTGCCAGTACCCCAGCGGGGGACCGAACTTTCACAGATACGCAGTATTTT.